The sequence of this TCR beta chain was determined in a study of follicular helper T cells after annual influenza vaccination. Across the study: Blood was drawn on days 0, 7 and 28 after vaccination.

Time point reported: 2015-2016 season, pre-vaccination. Study-wide points: ICOS-CD38- cTfh most often held earlier Day 7 ICOS+CD38+ clones. Recurrent ICOS+CD38+ cTfh clonotypes included tetramer and AIM influenza-specific ones. Productive TCRB sequences came from only about 9-20% of cells.

The length of the CDR3 is 14 residues. The V end was cut by 3 bases, the J end by 0 bases, with 8 bases between. Germline V lookup: CDR1 MDHEN, CDR2 SYDVKM. A remark on this clone: What it binds is unknown.

Sequencing used immunoSEQ multiplex PCR; TCRdb keeps in-frame clones, though not all of them. Of under 15,000 clones listed, about 80% are singletons. The chain links TRBV28 to TRBJ1-1, with no clear D. The sequence derives from an adult who received the influenza vaccine. The sample in question was CXCR5+ CD38- circulating T follicular helper cells from blood, obtained on the day of influenza vaccination. The subset was: circulating Tfh, non-naive CD4+CXCR5+PD-1+ (ICOS+CD38+ or ICOS-CD38-). CDR3 DNA: TGTGCCAGCAGTTTGGAACAGCTGAACACTGAAGCTTTCTTT. This encodes CASSLEQLNTEAFF.